These 2 T cell receptor beta chains originate from one sample sequenced in a study of T cells in Graves' hyperthyroidism and ophthalmopathy. TCR beta CDR3 sequences were amplified from RNA transcripts. Researchers ran a first-round RT-PCR on the TCR CDR3 using the HTBI primer set. From the multiplex PCR reads, TCRdb called clonotypes with MiXCR, one entry per CDR3 protein. This repertoire shows approximately 400,000 distinct CDR3 sequences, around a sixth found once; its top ten account for around a quarter. The sample taken for sequencing was blood. The receptors shown here come from a woman younger than 30 with Graves' hyperthyroidism that later progressed to Graves' ophthalmopathy.

The table lists this clonotype with a few counts. The J gene is TRBJ2-1, the V gene TRBV20-1; D possibly corresponds to TRBD2 (6 bases). The length of the CDR3 is 15 residues. The germline V gene encodes CDR1 DFQATT and CDR2 SNEGSKA (reference sequence). Trimming left V 3 bases short and J 3 bases short, with 15 bases between. The CDR3 reads CSAREGLQNYNEQFF. CDR3 sequence (DNA): TGCAGTGCTAGGGAGGGACTCCAAAACTACAATGAGCAGTTCTTC.

The sample holds many counts of this clonotype. This sequence joins TRBV28 and TRBJ2-3; D might be TRBD1 (5 bases). Germline assignment: CDR1 MDHEN and CDR2 SYDVKM. Trimming removed 4 bases at V and 4 bases at J, with 21 bases between. The CDR3 runs to 17 residues. CDR3 region: CASSSPTATFAADTQYF. As DNA, the CDR3 is TGTGCCAGCAGTTCACCGACAGCGACATTCGCAGCAGATACGCAGTATTTT.